The 7 T cell receptor beta chains in this list originate from one sample, sequenced in a study of T cell repertoires in cytomegalovirus infection. TCRdb ran MiXCR on the reads and lists one entry per CDR3 protein. This table has 350,000 to 550,000 distinct CDR3 sequences, under 40% appearing once. Source material: PBMCs. The source is a human donor in good health (CMV status not recorded). Some clones in this sample may be carry-over from other donors' samples.

Ten or more counts support this clonotype. The chain has TRBV28 and TRBJ2-3; the match to TRBD2 covers 8 bases. The junction had 12 bases not matched to a gene; V was cut back by 9 bases and J by 1 base. Germline CDR1 reads MDHEN; CDR2 reads SYDVKM. There are 16 residues in the CDR3. CDR3 protein: CARILRAAGGTDTQYF. The CDR3, as DNA: TGTGCCAGAATCCTAAGGGCAGCGGGGGGCACAGATACGCAGTATTTT.

Written as DNA, the CDR3 is TGTGCCAGCAGCCCGGACTCGGATCAGCCCCAGCATTTT. Translating gives CASSPDSDQPQHF. This chain links TRBV12-3 or TRBV12-4 with TRBJ1-5; D unclear. This CDR3 spans 13 amino acids. V lost 6 bases and J 5 bases, leaving 11 bases between the germline ends.

As regards this clonotype: One end of the junction fails to match germline, which may point to a read error. V and J are TRBV6-1 and TRBJ2-6; D might be TRBD1 or TRBD2, each matching 6 bases. This CDR3 has 15 residues. The germline gives CDR1 MNHNS, CDR2 SASEGT. The CDR3 coding sequence is TGTGCCAGCAAGGGACAAAGCTCGGGGGCCAACGTCCTGCCTTTC. It codes for CASKGQSSGANVLPF.

V and J are TRBV6-4 and TRBJ2-2; D is unresolved. The V gene's germline CDR1 is MRHNA and CDR2 SNTAGT. This CDR3 region has 16 residues. Trimming left V 0 bases short and J 0 bases short, with 8 bases between. CDR3 bases: TGTGCCAGCAGTGACTCCTCGGGTTCGAACACCGGGGAGCTGTTTTTT. It encodes CASSDSSGSNTGELFF.

The gene calls are TRBV6-6 and TRBJ2-1; 13 bases align to TRBD2. The CDR3 runs 16 residues. Germline CDR1 reads MNHNY; CDR2 reads SVGAGI (reference sequence). Trimming cost V 5 bases and J 7 bases; bases outside gene matches: 8. CDR3 sequence: CASSPTSGGALNEQFF. The CDR3 nucleotides read TGTGCCAGCAGTCCTACTAGCGGGGGGGCCTTGAATGAGCAGTTCTTC.

The V call is TRBV24-1, the J call TRBJ1-5, with D hard to call. Germline V gene data show CDR1 as KGHDR and CDR2 as SFDVKD. V was cut by 4 bases and J by 7 bases, with 13 bases left in between. The CDR3 length is 14 residues. Written as DNA, the CDR3 is TGTGCCACCAGTGACCGAACAGTACGGCAGCCCCAGCATTTT. Its translation is CATSDRTVRQPQHF.

The chain joins TRBV20-1 to TRBJ2-7; maybe TRBD2 (6 bases). V lost 0 bases to trimming and J lost 6 bases, with 15 bases between them. Germline CDR1 DFQATT, CDR2 SNEGSKA (reference sequence). The CDR3 totals 14 residues. CDR3 bases: TGCAGTGCTAGAGAGGTCCTAGCGCAGGGCGAGCAGTACTTC. Residues: CSAREVLAQGEQYF.